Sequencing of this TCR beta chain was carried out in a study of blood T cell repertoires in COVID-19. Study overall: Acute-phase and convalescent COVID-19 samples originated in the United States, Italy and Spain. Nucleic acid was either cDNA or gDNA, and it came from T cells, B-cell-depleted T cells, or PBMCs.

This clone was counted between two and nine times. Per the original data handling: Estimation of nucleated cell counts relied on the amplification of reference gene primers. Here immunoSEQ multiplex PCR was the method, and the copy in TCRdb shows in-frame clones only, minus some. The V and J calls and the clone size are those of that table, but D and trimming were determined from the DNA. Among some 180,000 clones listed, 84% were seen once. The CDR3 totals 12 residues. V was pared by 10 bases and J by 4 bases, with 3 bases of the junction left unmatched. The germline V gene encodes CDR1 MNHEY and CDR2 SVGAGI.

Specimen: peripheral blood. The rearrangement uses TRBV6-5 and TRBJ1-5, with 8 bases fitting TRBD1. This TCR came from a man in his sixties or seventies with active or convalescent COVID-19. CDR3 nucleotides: TGTGCCACCCGACAGGGGAATCAGCCCCAGCATTTT. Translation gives CATRQGNQPQHF.